This T cell receptor beta chain was recovered during a study of tumor T cells in aggressive B-cell lymphoma. This table comes from immunoSEQ multiplex PCR, and its TCRdb copy is limited to in-frame clones, with some not included. The sample shows over 4,000 clones, roughly 90% of them seen only once. The CDR3 is 14 residues long. CDR1 SNHLY and CDR2 FYNNEI come from the germline V gene. The V and J ends lost 7 bases and 1 base respectively, with 13 bases between them. The V and J genes are TRBV2 and TRBJ1-1, with no clear D. Sequencing was carried out using tumor tissue. The receptor was isolated from an adult with diffuse large B cell lymphoma. The chain's CDR3 is CASTGGSRNTEAFF. Written as DNA, the CDR3 is TGTGCCAGCACGGGTGGCTCTCGGAACACTGAAGCTTTCTTT.